Listed below are T cell receptor beta chains from one sample, sequenced in a study of type 1 regulatory T cells. Their antigens remain unidentified. TCRdb analysed the reads with MiXCR anew, one entry per CDR3 protein. The profile shows approximately 43,000 distinct CDR3 sequences, 9.5% to 15% of them singletons. Sequencing used cultured non-Tr1 T cells, either the whole culture or a sorted T cell fraction (not recorded which). The receptors derive from a human donor in good health. Both conserved end residues are part of each CDR3. The D gene is left open where the match is weak. For some rows the clone size is stated as once, few or many, or as a class when expanded; others skip it.

d_call | j_call | clone_size | v_call | cdr3_aa | cdr3_nt
NA | TRBJ1-2 | many | TRBV5-1 | CASRPNPGPYGYTF | TGCGCCAGCAGACCCAACCCAGGCCCCTATGGCTACACCTTC
NA | TRBJ1-3 | many | TRBV6-2/TRBV6-3 | CASSYSWAGLVSGNTIYF | TGTGCCAGCAGTTACTCTTGGGCAGGACTCGTCTCTGGAAACACCATATATTTT
TRBD2 | TRBJ2-7 | many | TRBV20-1 | CSARTSGYEQYF | TGCAGTGCTAGGACTAGCGGCTACGAGCAGTACTTC
TRBD2 | TRBJ2-5 | many | TRBV7-9 | CASSLVTSGKETQYF | TGTGCCAGCAGCTTAGTAACTAGCGGGAAAGAGACCCAGTACTTC
NA | TRBJ2-5 | NA | TRBV3-1 | CASSQRGPPQETQYF | TGTGCCAGCAGCCAGCGCGGGCCCCCTCAAGAGACCCAGTACTTC
NA | TRBJ2-3 | NA | TRBV29-1 | CSMPGTDTQYF | TGCAGCATGCCTGGCACAGATACGCAGTATTTT
NA | TRBJ1-5 | many | TRBV7-6 | CASSLPGGPQHF | TGTGCCAGCAGCTTACCAGGAGGGCCCCAGCATTTT
TRBD2 | TRBJ2-7 | NA | TRBV27 | CASSSYDIGGRSYEQYF | TGTGCCAGCAGTTCCTACGACATTGGCGGGAGGTCCTACGAGCAGTACTTC
TRBD1 | TRBJ1-4 | NA | TRBV20-1 | CSAIKTGLEKLFF | TGCAGTGCCATAAAGACAGGGTTGGAAAAACTGTTTTTT
NA | TRBJ2-7 | many | TRBV7-6 | CASSSTGEQYF | TGTGCCAGCAGCTCCACAGGGGAGCAGTACTTC
TRBD2 | TRBJ2-3 | many | TRBV11-2 | CASSPRGRGFTDTQYF | TGTGCCAGCAGCCCCCGTGGGCGGGGGTTCACAGATACGCAGTATTTT
TRBD2 | TRBJ2-5 | NA | TRBV20-1 | CSAIAGGAETQYF | TGCAGTGCAATAGCGGGAGGAGCTGAGACCCAGTACTTC
TRBD2 | TRBJ2-1 | many | TRBV5-1 | CASSPTGGNEQFF | TGCGCCAGCAGCCCGACGGGGGGCAATGAGCAGTTCTTC
TRBD1 | TRBJ2-7 | few | TRBV5-1 | CASSLNPGQYYEQYF | TGCGCCAGCAGCTTGAACCCGGGACAGTACTACGAGCAGTACTTC
TRBD2 | TRBJ2-2 | few | TRBV25-1 | CASASSGLTGELFF | TGTGCCAGCGCCTCTAGCGGGCTTACCGGGGAGCTGTTTTTT
NA | TRBJ2-1 | NA | TRBV5-1 | CASSLGVNSYNEQFF | TGTGCCAGCAGCTTGGGGGTTAACTCCTACAATGAGCAGTTCTTC
NA | TRBJ2-1 | NA | TRBV7-3 | CASSLDRVDEQFF | TGTGCCAGCAGCTTAGATAGGGTGGATGAGCAGTTCTTC
TRBD2 | TRBJ2-1 | medium-sized | TRBV5-1 | CASSPAAREIGEQFF | TGCGCCAGCAGCCCGGCGGCGCGGGAGATAGGTGAGCAGTTCTTC
TRBD1 | TRBJ1-1 | many | TRBV5-1 | CASSSMGQTQEAFF | TGCGCCAGCAGCTCCATGGGACAGACCCAGGAAGCTTTCTTT